The clone carrying this TCR beta chain appeared a single time. The antigen remains unidentified. Vbeta (60) and Jbeta (13) primers were used in the PCR. Method: immunoSEQ multiplex PCR; TCRdb's copy keeps in-frame clones and lacks some. The table lists tens of thousands of clones, around 68% of them singletons, with 6.3% in the top ten. The sample originates from a study of cytomegalovirus exposure and HLA in healthy donors. Findings and limits, study-wide: The classifier reportedly diagnosed cytomegalovirus status with high sensitivity and specificity. A later analysis linked a missense DCLRE1C variant to TCR beta V- and J-gene trimming.

CDR1 is MNHEY and CDR2 is SVGAGI in the germline V gene. The ends were cut back, 8 bases at V and 0 bases at J, with 8 bases in the middle. The CDR3 is made up of 13 amino acids. The receptor was isolated from a man aged 25 to 40 in good health and CMV-seronegative. V gene TRBV6-5 combines with J gene TRBJ1-3; no clear D. Material: PBMCs. Here the CDR3 DNA reads TGTGCCAGCCGGGAATTCTCTGGAAACACCATATATTTT. Translated: CASREFSGNTIYF.